This T cell receptor beta chain was retrieved from a study of regulatory T cells in long-lasting Graves disease. Study-level results: Under persistent disease, TRBV28, TRBJ1-2 and TRBJ2-5 were used preferentially.

Described time point: persistent/refractory GD, antithyroid drugs over 5 years with positive TRAb. Isolated PBMC RNA provided the starting material for the TCR library. EDTA tubes held 8 to 10 milliliters of peripheral blood from each patient. This clonotype was seen only a few times. Its target is not known. Sequencing libraries for TCR beta were prepared with iRepertoire HTBI primers and Arm-PCR of CDR3 regions. Using its own MiXCR run on the multiplex PCR reads, TCRdb lists one record per CDR3 protein. The sample consists of roughly 400,000 distinct CDR3 sequences, around a fifth of them appearing once. Germline V lookup: CDR1 SGHRS, CDR2 YFSETQ. This CDR3 is 19 amino acids long. Trimming left V 4 bases short and J 2 bases short, with 24 bases between.

The chain has TRBV5-1 and TRBJ2-2, with D perhaps TRBD1 (5 bases). The sequence was collected from a female donor with Graves disease. The sequencing here drew on peripheral blood mononuclear cells (PBMCs), taken when the disease was refractory, from a patient treated with antithyroid drugs. The CDR3 here is CASSLNGPGPPSNTGELFF. CDR3 bases: TGCGCCAGCAGCCTGAATGGGCCAGGGCCCCCTAGTAACACCGGGGAGCTGTTTTTT.